These 19 T cell receptor beta chains were all obtained from the same sample, sequenced in a study of T-cell reconstitution after alpha-beta-depleted transplantation in children. Using unique molecular identifiers, the investigators prepared the TCRbeta library. TCRdb re-derived calls from the PCR reads in MiXCR, one entry per CDR3 protein. The table lists approximately 500,000 distinct CDR3 sequences, 10% of them singletons, with around 2% in the top ten. Source: PBMCs, taken before TCRalphabeta/CD19-depleted stem cell transplant. The receptors stem from a child between 2 and 9 years old with inherited bone marrow failure, due to receive a stem cell transplant.

Only a few counts were recorded for this clonotype. For the CDR3, the DNA is TGTGCCAGCAGCTTAGGAGGGCACCCAGGGTTCTTC. Its translation: CASSLGGHPGFF. The chain carries TRBV7-9 and TRBJ2-1; perhaps TRBD2 as D (5 bases). Germline V gene lookup returns CDR1 SEHNR and CDR2 FQNEAQ (reference sequence). The ends were cut back, 1 base at V and 15 bases at J, with 13 bases in the middle. This CDR3 spans 12 amino acids.

This clonotype was detected a few times. The V gene is TRBV12-3 or TRBV12-4, the J gene TRBJ2-3; 7 bases map to TRBD1. Trimming removed 6 bases from V and 2 bases from J; junction bases left unmatched: 5. The CDR3 has 14 residues. CDR3 protein: CASREGTDTDTQYF. As DNA, the CDR3 is TGTGCCAGCAGGGAAGGGACAGACACAGATACGCAGTATTTT.

This clonotype was detected many times. This chain uses TRBV12-3 or TRBV12-4 with TRBJ2-5; D possibly matches TRBD1 or TRBD2 (6 bases each). The CDR3 spans 16 residues. Trimming took off 6 bases at V and 5 bases at J, with 22 bases between the two ends. As DNA, the CDR3 is TGTGCCAGCAGACTGACTAGGGGGGTTGTAGGGGAGACCCAGTACTTC. Amino acids: CASRLTRGVVGETQYF.

V gene TRBV10-3 combines with J gene TRBJ2-1; 9 bases are shared with TRBD2. Trimming took 0 bases from V and 4 from J; bases not matched to a gene: 13. The CDR3 loop spans 19 amino acids. The germline V gene has CDR1 ENHRY and CDR2 SYGVKD. The CDR3 DNA sequence: TGTGCCATCAGTGAGTCGATAGCGGGAGTTGGTCCCCCTTACAATGAGCAGTTCTTC. This sequence encodes CAISESIAGVGPPYNEQFF.

This clonotype has a count of ten or more. The chain carries TRBV6-5 and TRBJ1-2, with D perhaps matching TRBD1 (5 bases). CDR3 length: 15 amino acids. Germline-derived CDR1 and CDR2 are MNHEY and SVGAGI. Trimming took off 5 bases at V and 8 bases at J, with 21 bases between the two ends. The CDR3 reads CASSTRPASEGGYTF. The CDR3 DNA follows: TGTGCCAGCAGTACTCGGCCCGCATCTGAGGGGGGCTACACCTTC.

This clonotype was seen ten or more times. The chain joins TRBV25-1 to TRBJ2-5; D ambiguous. The CDR3 extends over 13 amino acids. The V and J ends lost 3 bases and 1 base respectively, with 6 bases between them. Looked up from germline, CDR1 is MGHDK and CDR2 is SYGVNS. In DNA form, the CDR3 reads TGTGCCAGCAGTGACCCTCTCCAAGAGACCCAGTACTTC. Protein product: CASSDPLQETQYF.

This clonotype was seen repeatedly, ten times or more. DNA of the CDR3: TGTGCCAGCAGTGCCCTCCGACTAGCGGGGAATGAGCAGTTCTTC. Encoded protein: CASSALRLAGNEQFF. The chain links TRBV28 to TRBJ2-1; 11 bases align to TRBD2. Per the germline V gene, CDR1 is MDHEN and CDR2 is SYDVKM. There are 15 residues in the CDR3. The V and J ends lost 5 bases and 7 bases, in that order; junction bases with no gene match: 7.

There are many counts of this clonotype. J is TRBJ2-1 and V is TRBV6-5; a possible D gene is TRBD2 (5 bases). The CDR3 loop spans 18 amino acids. Germline CDR1 is MNHEY and CDR2 is SVGAGI. Trimming cost V 1 base and J 6 bases, with 22 bases left between them. CDR3 nucleotides: TGTGCCAGCAGTTACTGGAGGTGTGACACTATTTCGGTCAATGAGCAGTTCTTC. It is translated as CASSYWRCDTISVNEQFF.

There are many counts of this clonotype. This chain connects TRBV7-2 to TRBJ2-5; no firm D call. This CDR3 spans 12 amino acids. CDR1 and CDR2 (germline): SGHTA, FQGNSA. The ends were cut back, 6 bases at V and 3 bases at J, with 8 bases in the middle. This chain's CDR3 is CASRVGEETQYF. CDR3 coding DNA: TGTGCCAGCAGGGTAGGAGAAGAGACCCAGTACTTC. Based on the CDR3 plus reference TRBV7-2 and TRBJ2-5, the full variable domain is GAGVSQSPSNKVTEKGKDVELRCDPISGHTALYWYRQSLGQGLEFLIYFQGNSAPDKSGLPSDRFSAERTGGSVSTLTIQRTQQEDSAVYLCASRVGEETQYFGPGTRLLVL.

This clonotype was observed at least ten times. The chain links TRBV9 to TRBJ2-7, with 10 bases lining up with TRBD1. Trimming at V came to 4 bases and at J to 5 bases, leaving 9 bases not matched to a gene. From germline, CDR1 is SGDLS and CDR2 YYNGEE. The CDR3 consists of 15 residues. CDR3 bases: TGTGCCAGCAGCCCGTCCGGGACAGGGGTGGACGAGCAGTACTTC. Residues: CASSPSGTGVDEQYF.

This clonotype was seen many times. The chain combines TRBV20-1 with TRBJ2-2; D is unclear. Germline V gene data show CDR1 as DFQATT and CDR2 as SNEGSKA (reference sequence). V was trimmed by 5 bases and J by 0 bases, leaving 13 bases between them. This CDR3 comprises 15 residues. For the CDR3, the DNA is TGCAGTGCTCGACCACTTTCGTCGAACACCGGGGAGCTGTTTTTT. This translates into CSARPLSSNTGELFF.

This clonotype showed up many times. This rearrangement joins TRBV29-1 to TRBJ2-5, with TRBD1 matching 8 bases. Germline values: CDR1 SQVTM, CDR2 ANQGSEA. The CDR3 has 12 residues. V was clipped by 6 bases and J by 2 bases; unmatched bases: 2. CDR3 in DNA: TGCAGCGTGGACAGGGTGCAAGAGACCCAGTACTTC. Protein product: CSVDRVQETQYF.

This clonotype showed up many times. The chain employs TRBV27 and TRBJ2-7; the D is unclear. Germline CDR1 and CDR2: MNHEY and SMNVEV (reference sequence). Trimming stripped 0 bases from V and 0 bases from J, with 6 bases between. This CDR3 is 14 amino acids long. CDR3 bases: TGTGCCAGCAGTTTATCGATGGGCTCCTACGAGCAGTACTTC. Translation gives CASSLSMGSYEQYF.

This clonotype has only a few counts. The V and J genes are TRBV12-3 or TRBV12-4 and TRBJ2-7, with D perhaps TRBD2 (6 bases). The CDR3 totals 15 residues. Trimming took 5 bases from V and 0 from J, leaving 14 bases between them. In nucleotides, the CDR3 is TGTGCCAGCAGTCCACGGGACTCTTTCTCCTACGAGCAGTACTTC. The encoded protein is CASSPRDSFSYEQYF.

This clonotype was seen repeatedly, ten times or more. V usage is TRBV6-5 and J usage is TRBJ2-3, with D possibly matching TRBD1 (5 bases). Trimming cost V 0 bases and J 0 bases, with 10 bases left between them. Germline CDR1 MNHEY, CDR2 SVGAGI. CDR3 size: 16 residues. The CDR3 protein is CASSYSQTDSTDTQYF. As DNA, the CDR3 is TGTGCCAGCAGTTACTCCCAGACAGATAGCACAGATACGCAGTATTTT.

In this sample, this clonotype turned up many times. The V and J genes are TRBV9 and TRBJ2-3, with 7 bases lining up with TRBD2. Trimming took 0 bases from V and 3 from J; bases not matched to a gene: 7. This CDR3 is built from 16 residues. The germline V gene encodes CDR1 SGDLS and CDR2 YYNGEE. CDR3 bases: TGTGCCAGCAGCGTAGAGGGCGGGAGTTATACAGATACGCAGTATTTT. Translation gives CASSVEGGSYTDTQYF.

This clonotype was picked up one time. This may be a read error, as it is one base from a much larger clone. CDR3: CATSGRGRNRPQHF. The DNA of the CDR3 is TGTGCCACCAGTGGGAGGGGTCGGAATCGGCCCCAGCATTTT. The V and J genes are TRBV24-1 and TRBJ1-5, with TRBD1 as a possible D gene (5 bases). The CDR3 consists of 14 residues. CDR1 KGHDR and CDR2 SFDVKD come from the germline V gene.

The chain recombines TRBV6-5 with TRBJ1-2, with D perhaps matching TRBD1 (6 bases). V lost 8 bases and J 4 bases, leaving 11 bases between the germline ends. CDR3 size: 12 residues. CDR1 MNHEY and CDR2 SVGAGI come from the germline V gene. CDR3 sequence: CASGGRAYGYTF. The CDR3 coding sequence is TGTGCCAGCGGGGGCCGAGCCTATGGCTACACCTTC.

The chain combines TRBV5-5 with TRBJ2-7, with D hard to call. Deletions cut 1 base from V and 2 bases from J, with 16 bases between. This CDR3 has 16 amino acids. Germline V gives CDR1 SGHKS, CDR2 YYEKEE (reference sequence). The CDR3 here is CASSLQYTVGAYEQYF. Written as DNA, the CDR3 is TGTGCCAGCAGCTTGCAGTATACAGTAGGAGCCTACGAGCAGTACTTC.